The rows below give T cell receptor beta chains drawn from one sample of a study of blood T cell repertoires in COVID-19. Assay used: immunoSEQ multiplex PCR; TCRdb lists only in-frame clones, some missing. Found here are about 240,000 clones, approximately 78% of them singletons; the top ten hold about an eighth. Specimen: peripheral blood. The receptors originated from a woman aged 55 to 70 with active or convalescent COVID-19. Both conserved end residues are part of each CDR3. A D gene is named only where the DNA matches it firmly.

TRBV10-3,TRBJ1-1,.,TGTGCCATCAGCGAAGCTCCTCCTGAAGCTTTCTTT,CAISEAPPEAFF
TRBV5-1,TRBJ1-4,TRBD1,TGCGCCAGCAGCTTACAGGGGATTAATGAAAAACTGTTTTTT,CASSLQGINEKLFF
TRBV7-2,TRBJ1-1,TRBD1,TGTGCCAGCAGCTTAGGGAGACAGGGCTACACTGAAGCTTTCTTT,CASSLGRQGYTEAFF
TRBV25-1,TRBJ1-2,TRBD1,TGTGCCAGCAGTGACCCCAGGGTGGGGACAGGGGTCTATGGCTACACCTTC,CASSDPRVGTGVYGYTF
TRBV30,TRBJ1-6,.,TGTGCCTGGAGTGCTCGGGGCAGGGGTAATTCACCCCTCCACTTT,CAWSARGRGNSPLHF
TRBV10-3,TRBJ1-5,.,TGTGCCATCAGCGTAGGCGGTCAGCCCCAGCATTTT,CAISVGGQPQHF
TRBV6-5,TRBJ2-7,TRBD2,TGTGCCAGCAGTATTTTCGGGGGGAAAGGGGCCGAGCAGTACTTC,CASSIFGGKGAEQYF
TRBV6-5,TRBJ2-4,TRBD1,TGTGCCAGCAGCACGGACAGGGAAGGCAAAAACATTCAGTACTTC,CASSTDREGKNIQYF
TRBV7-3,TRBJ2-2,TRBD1,TGTGCCAGCAGCTTAGGACAGGGTACCACCGGGGAGCTGTTTTTT,CASSLGQGTTGELFF
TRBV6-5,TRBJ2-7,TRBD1,TGTGCCAGCACCCCGGGACAGAAAAACGAGCAGTACTTC,CASTPGQKNEQYF
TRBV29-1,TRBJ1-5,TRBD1,TGCAGCGTTGAAGGGACAGGAGATCAGCCCCAGCATTTT,CSVEGTGDQPQHF
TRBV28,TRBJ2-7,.,TGTGCCAGCAGCAGAGACAGTCCGACCTACGAGCAGTACTTC,CASSRDSPTYEQYF
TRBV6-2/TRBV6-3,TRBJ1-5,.,TGTGCCAGCAGTTTAGCGGGGGCCAATCAGCCCCAGCATTTT,CASSLAGANQPQHF
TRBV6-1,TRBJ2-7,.,TGTGCCAGCAGTGAATATCCCCCGGACGAGCAGTACTTC,CASSEYPPDEQYF
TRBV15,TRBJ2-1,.,TGTGCCACCAGCAGAGATCACAGGATTACAGAGCAGTTCTTC,CATSRDHRITEQFF
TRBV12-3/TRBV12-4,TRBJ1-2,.,TGTGCCAGCAGCCAATCAGGGTTCGGCTACACCTTC,CASSQSGFGYTF
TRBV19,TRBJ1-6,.,TGTGCCAGGCCCACACCACCAACACGGCGACCGAGGAATTCACCCCTCCACTTT,CARPTPPTRRPRNSPLHF